The rows below give T cell receptor beta chains drawn from one sample of a study of control samples from healthy donors and cancer patients. The data were produced by immunoSEQ multiplex PCR, yet TCRdb's version contains in-frame clones alone and is incomplete. The profile shows some 100,000 clones, about 86% of them singletons. Sequencing used blood. These receptors were taken from a woman aged 45-60 years in good health. Both conserved end residues are part of each CDR3. The D gene is left open where the match is weak. The listing skips clone size in some rows; elsewhere it reads once, few, many or a size class.

abundance,d_gene,j_gene,v_gene,CDR3nt,CDR3aa
NA,NA,TRBJ1-1,TRBV5-1,TGCGCCAGCAGCTTACAGGGTTTAGGGGAGAACACTGAAGCTTTCTTT,CASSLQGLGENTEAFF
NA,NA,TRBJ2-7,TRBV5-1,TGCGCCAGCAGCTTGGCCTCGGGACCCTCCTACGAGCAGTACTTC,CASSLASGPSYEQYF
NA,NA,TRBJ1-2,TRBV19,TGTGCCAGCCATACGCCGGGGCTTGCAAACTATGGCTACACCTTC,CASHTPGLANYGYTF
NA,TRBD2,TRBJ2-5,TRBV14,TGTGCCAGCAGCCAAGGGGGGACTAGCGTTCGGACCCAGTACTTC,CASSQGGTSVRTQYF
NA,NA,TRBJ1-5,TRBV19,TGTGCCAGTAGTTCACAGGGCATGGGAAGTCAGCCCCAGCATTTT,CASSSQGMGSQPQHF
NA,TRBD1,TRBJ1-2,TRBV28,TGTGCCAGCAGTTCCCAAACAGGGGGCGCGAGAGGCTATGGCTACACCTTC,CASSSQTGGARGYGYTF
NA,TRBD2,TRBJ2-1,TRBV7-2,TGTGCCAGCAGCTCCGCGGGACTAGCGGGGGGAGAGCAGTTCTTC,CASSSAGLAGGEQFF
NA,NA,TRBJ2-1,TRBV7-2,TGTGCCAGCAGCTTCACCGGGACCCCCTACGACAATGAGCAGTTCTTC,CASSFTGTPYDNEQFF
NA,TRBD2,TRBJ2-7,TRBV13,TGTGCCAGCAGTCTGAAGATGACTAGCGGGAGTCAAGAGCAGTACTTC,CASSLKMTSGSQEQYF
once,NA,TRBJ2-7,TRBV6-6,TGTGCCATTCAGCAGGGGTACGAGCAGTACTTC,CAIQQGYEQYF
NA,NA,TRBJ1-1,TRBV5-1,TGCGCCAGCAGCCTGGGAAGGCCGGTTCTGGACACTGAAGCTTTCTTT,CASSLGRPVLDTEAFF
NA,NA,TRBJ1-4,TRBV2,TGTGCCAGCAGTGAGGGAAGACGCGTGCAACTGTTTTTT,CASSEGRRVQLFF
NA,TRBD1,TRBJ1-4,TRBV5-4,TGTGCCAGCAGCCAGGGACAGGCTGGGGATTTTGCACTGTTTTTT,CASSQGQAGDFALFF
NA,TRBD1,TRBJ1-5,TRBV5-3,TGTGCCCCCAACAGGGGAGATCAGCCCCAGCATTTT,CAPNRGDQPQHF
NA,TRBD2,TRBJ2-7,TRBV4-3,TGCGCCAGCAGCCGAGGGACTAGCGGGGGGAGCTCCTACGAGCAGTACTTC,CASSRGTSGGSSYEQYF
NA,TRBD1,TRBJ1-4,TRBV5-1,TGCGCCAGCAGCTTGGAAGTAGGGGGCCGAGGAAAACTGTTTTTT,CASSLEVGGRGKLFF